This T cell receptor beta chain is from a study of control samples from healthy donors and cancer patients. Produced via immunoSEQ multiplex PCR; TCRdb's table is partial and in-frame only. The repertoire has roughly 18,000 clones, around 84% of them found once; the top ten carry around 32%. In germline, CDR1 is MNHEY, CDR2 SVGAGI. The CDR3 loop spans 14 amino acids. With 10 bases removed from V and 6 bases from J, the gap between germline ends came to 18 bases. The chain employs TRBV6-5 and TRBJ2-2, with D possibly being TRBD1 or TRBD2 (5 bases each). The TCR comes from a woman between 65 and 79 years old with lung cancer. What was sequenced was PBMCs. CDR3 bases: TGTGCCACCCGCCCCCTACGAGGGGCCGGGGAGCTGTTTTTT. It specifies CATRPLRGAGELFF.